One sample yielded the 2 T cell receptor beta chains listed below, sequenced in a study of cytomegalovirus exposure and HLA in healthy donors. The repertoire was sequenced with immunoSEQ multiplex PCR; TCRdb's copy has only in-frame clones and lacks some. The sample has about 160,000 clones; about 90% are singletons. The material sequenced was PBMCs. These receptor sequences come from a woman aged 18-30 years in good health and CMV-seropositive.

V is TRBV7-8 and J is TRBJ1-1, with 8 nucleotides matching TRBD1. This CDR3 is built from 14 residues. V shed 4 bases, J shed 2 bases, and the junction held 3 bases outside the gene matches. Germline values: CDR1 SGHVS, CDR2 FQNEAQ. CDR3 coding DNA: TGTGCCAGCAGCTCACAGGGGGGAAACACTGAAGCTTTCTTT. Translated: CASSSQGGNTEAFF.

The chain uses TRBV9 and TRBJ2-3, with D uncertain. The CDR3 totals 12 residues. The V and J ends lost 4 bases and 0 bases respectively, with 3 bases between them. CDR1 is SGDLS and CDR2 is YYNGEE in the germline V gene. This chain's CDR3 is CASSLSTDTQYF. The DNA of the CDR3 is TGTGCCAGCAGCCTTAGCACAGATACGCAGTATTTT.